These T cell receptor beta chains were read from a single sample in a study of cytomegalovirus exposure and HLA in healthy donors. Libraries were prepared by immunoSEQ multiplex PCR; TCRdb keeps only in-frame clonotypes and omits some of them. The repertoire holds about 160,000 clones, with just under 80% as singletons. Material: PBMCs. Receptors originate from a woman between 45 and 65 years old in good health and CMV-seronegative. Each CDR3 is given with its conserved first and last residue. A D gene is named only where the DNA matches it firmly. Clone size appears in some rows only: once, few, many, or a class for an expanded clone.

.	TRBV5-6	.	TRBJ1-2	CASSLWGANYGYTF	TGTGCCAGCAGCTTGTGGGGGGCTAACTATGGCTACACCTTC
.	TRBV30	TRBD2	TRBJ2-7	CAWSPSGRSYEQYF	TGTGCCTGGAGCCCTAGCGGTCGCTCCTACGAGCAGTACTTC
.	TRBV10-3	TRBD2	TRBJ2-3	CAIRGIAGGPDTQYF	TGTGCCATCCGAGGAATAGCGGGAGGGCCGGATACGCAGTATTTT
once	TRBV7-2	TRBD1	TRBJ1-6	CASSPRPDRAVYSPLHF	TGTGCCAGCAGCCCCCGCCCAGACAGGGCGGTTTATTCACCCCTCCACTTT
once	TRBV7-2	.	TRBJ2-5	CASSSTLARGTQYF	TGTGCCAGCAGCTCCACACTAGCCCGGGGGACCCAGTACTTC
.	TRBV9	.	TRBJ1-3	CASSANDRTGNTIYF	TGTGCCAGCAGCGCCAACGACAGAACTGGAAACACCATATATTTT
.	TRBV27	TRBD2	TRBJ2-1	CASSWTSGGIWDEQFF	TGTGCCAGCAGCTGGACTAGCGGGGGGATTTGGGATGAGCAGTTCTTC
.	TRBV7-9	.	TRBJ1-1	CASSLAEVNTEAFF	TGTGCCAGCAGCTTGGCGGAGGTGAACACTGAAGCTTTCTTT
.	TRBV11-3	.	TRBJ2-6	CASSSHSLSGANVLTF	TGTGCCAGCAGCTCTCACAGCCTCTCTGGGGCCAACGTCCTGACTTTC
.	TRBV6-5	.	TRBJ2-5	CASRNLLGLQYF	TGTGCCAGCAGGAACCTACTAGGACTGCAGTACTTC
.	TRBV11-2	TRBD1	TRBJ2-3	CASSGGTGPTDTQYF	TGTGCCAGCAGCGGAGGGACAGGGCCCACAGATACGCAGTATTTT
.	TRBV7-8	TRBD2	TRBJ2-3	CASSLGVLAGGTDTQYF	TGTGCCAGCAGCTTAGGGGTACTAGCGGGAGGAACAGATACGCAGTATTTT
.	TRBV7-2	TRBD1	TRBJ2-2	CASSTPFITGVTGELFF	TGTGCCAGCAGCACTCCCTTCATAACAGGGGTCACCGGGGAGCTGTTTTTT
.	TRBV19	.	TRBJ2-6	CASSARGDTGANVLTF	TGTGCCAGTAGTGCCCGGGGGGACACCGGGGCCAACGTCCTGACTTTC
.	TRBV6-6	.	TRBJ1-5	CASIPDFRQPQHF	TGTGCCAGCATTCCAGACTTTCGTCAGCCCCAGCATTTT
.	TRBV5-1	TRBD1	TRBJ1-1	CASSVWDSNTEAFF	TGCGCCAGCAGCGTCTGGGACAGTAACACTGAAGCTTTCTTT
once	TRBV19	.	TRBJ1-1	CASSSPPSGESRTEAFF	TGTGCCAGTAGTTCACCCCCCTCAGGGGAATCGAGGACTGAAGCTTTCTTT
.	TRBV11-2	.	TRBJ2-7	CASRGLSLYEQYF	TGTGCCAGCCGGGGTCTATCTCTCTACGAGCAGTACTTC
once	TRBV10-1	.	TRBJ1-5	CASIFLPGVSNQPQHF	TGCGCCAGCATTTTCCTCCCGGGGGTTAGCAATCAGCCCCAGCATTTT
.	TRBV7-8	.	TRBJ1-5	CASSLGLIGETLNQPQHF	TGTGCCAGCAGCTTAGGGTTAATCGGAGAAACCCTAAATCAGCCCCAGCATTTT
.	TRBV4-1	TRBD2	TRBJ2-1	CASSQVGRGGQNEQFF	TGCGCCAGCAGCCAAGTAGGGCGGGGGGGCCAGAATGAGCAGTTCTTC
.	TRBV4-3	TRBD1	TRBJ2-5	CASSQESKGGSQETQYF	TGCGCCAGCAGCCAAGAGAGCAAAGGGGGCTCCCAAGAGACCCAGTACTTC
once	TRBV27	TRBD2	TRBJ2-2	CASTFWTSGSGELFF	TGTGCCAGCACCTTCTGGACTAGCGGCTCCGGGGAGCTGTTTTTT
few	TRBV28	.	TRBJ2-7	CASSPREGPVYEQYF	TGTGCCAGCAGTCCGCGCGAGGGCCCGGTCTACGAGCAGTACTTC
.	TRBV19	TRBD1	TRBJ1-1	CASSIRDRGTTEAFF	TGTGCCAGTAGTATCCGGGACAGGGGAACCACTGAAGCTTTCTTT
.	TRBV27	TRBD2	TRBJ2-7	CASSLAGGISYEQYF	TGTGCCAGCAGTCTAGCGGGGGGTATCTCCTACGAGCAGTACTTC
.	TRBV9	TRBD2	TRBJ2-7	CASSPRTSGGEQYF	TGTGCCAGCAGCCCGAGGACTAGCGGAGGCGAGCAGTACTTC
.	TRBV28	.	TRBJ1-1	CASSFRGRNTEAFF	TGTGCCAGCAGTTTTAGGGGTAGGAACACTGAAGCTTTCTTT
.	TRBV7-9	TRBD2	TRBJ2-2	CARNTAGVNTGELFF	TGTGCCAGAAATACGGCGGGGGTGAACACCGGGGAGCTGTTTTTT
.	TRBV7-8	.	TRBJ2-7	CASSSNYEQYF	TGTGCCAGCAGCTCAAACTACGAGCAGTACTTC
.	TRBV14	TRBD2	TRBJ2-5	CASSPPGLWGTQYF	TGTGCCAGCAGCCCGCCGGGACTATGGGGGACCCAGTACTTC
once	TRBV11-2	TRBD1	TRBJ2-3	CASSLNAGQGILDTQYF	TGTGCCAGCAGCTTAAATGCGGGACAGGGGATTTTAGATACGCAGTATTTT
.	TRBV28	TRBD1	TRBJ1-5	CASSSMTGGFQPQHF	TGTGCCAGCAGCTCCATGACAGGGGGCTTTCAGCCCCAGCATTTT
once	TRBV6-6	TRBD1	TRBJ1-4	CASSYPRGSNEKLFF	TGTGCCAGCAGTTACCCCAGGGGGTCTAATGAAAAACTGTTTTTT
.	TRBV7-9	TRBD1	TRBJ2-5	CASSLATGEETQYF	TGTGCCAGCAGCTTAGCGACAGGGGAAGAGACCCAGTACTTC
.	TRBV7-2	.	TRBJ2-2	CASSYIATGELFF	TGTGCCAGCAGCTATATAGCCACCGGGGAGCTGTTTTTT
.	TRBV7-6	TRBD1	TRBJ1-1	CASRTYRGRDTEAFF	TGTGCCAGCAGGACCTACAGGGGGCGGGACACTGAAGCTTTCTTT
once	TRBV10-3	TRBD1	TRBJ2-1	CAIYPGQGYNEQFF	TGTGCCATCTATCCGGGACAGGGATACAATGAGCAGTTCTTC
.	TRBV5-1	TRBD2	TRBJ2-1	CASSWGAGLAAYNEQFF	TGCGCCAGCAGCTGGGGGGCCGGACTAGCGGCCTACAATGAGCAGTTCTTC
once	TRBV7-3	.	TRBJ1-1	CASSSGWGRGSKEAFF	TGTGCCAGCAGCTCCGGGTGGGGGCGCGGGTCGAAGGAAGCTTTCTTT
.	TRBV5-4	TRBD2	TRBJ2-2	CASSLSPTSGGSNTGELFF	TGTGCCAGCAGCTTGAGCCCGACTAGCGGGGGCTCGAACACCGGGGAGCTGTTTTTT
.	TRBV14	TRBD1	TRBJ2-7	CASSPRTGGPYEQYF	TGTGCCAGCAGCCCCCGGACAGGGGGGCCCTACGAGCAGTACTTC
.	TRBV7-2	TRBD1	TRBJ2-3	CASSSQGVLPDTQYF	TGTGCCAGCAGCTCCCAGGGGGTTCTGCCAGATACGCAGTATTTT
.	TRBV7-7	.	TRBJ2-5	CASSLEDATAQYF	TGTGCCAGCAGCTTGGAGGACGCTACGGCCCAGTACTTC
few	TRBV27	TRBD2	TRBJ2-1	CASSSGLAGDNEQFF	TGTGCCAGCAGTTCCGGACTAGCGGGCGACAATGAGCAGTTCTTC
.	TRBV19	TRBD1	TRBJ2-1	CASSIPTGLGNEQFF	TGTGCCAGTAGTATTCCGACAGGGTTAGGCAATGAGCAGTTCTTC
.	TRBV2	.	TRBJ1-6	CASSDIRDNSPLYF	TGTGCCAGCAGTGATATACGGGATAATTCACCCCTCTACTTT
.	TRBV4-1	.	TRBJ1-2	CASSQDPRDYTF	TGCGCCAGCAGCCAAGACCCGCGGGACTACACCTTC